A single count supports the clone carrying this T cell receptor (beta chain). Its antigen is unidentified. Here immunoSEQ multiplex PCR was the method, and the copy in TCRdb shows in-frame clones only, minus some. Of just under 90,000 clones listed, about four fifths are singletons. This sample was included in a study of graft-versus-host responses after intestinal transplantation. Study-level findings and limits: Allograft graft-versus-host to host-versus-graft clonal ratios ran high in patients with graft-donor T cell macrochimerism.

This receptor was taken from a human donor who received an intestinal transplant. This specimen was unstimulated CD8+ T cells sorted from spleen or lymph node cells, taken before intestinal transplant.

CDR3 coding DNA: TGTGCCAGCAGTGATCTAGCGGGGGGGCTATCAGATACGCAGTATTTT. It translates to CASSDLAGGLSDTQYF. The chain has TRBV2 and TRBJ2-3, with 12 bases identical to TRBD2. From germline, CDR1 is SNHLY and CDR2 FYNNEI. The CDR3 has 16 residues. J was trimmed by 4 bases and V by 3 bases; bases with no gene match: 5.